The 16 T cell receptor beta chains reported below all come from one sample, sequenced in a study of T cells in Graves' hyperthyroidism and ophthalmopathy. RNA transcripts were the template for amplifying TCR beta CDR3 regions. The HTBI primer set drove a first-round RT-PCR of the TCR CDR3. Via MiXCR, TCRdb re-called the multiplex PCR reads, giving one row per CDR3 protein. This sample carries 400,000 to 450,000 distinct CDR3 sequences, over 12% of them seen once, and the ten largest clones take about 13%. Material for sequencing was blood. The receptors originated from a man aged 18 to 29 with Graves' ophthalmopathy.

The chain joins TRBV29-1 to TRBJ1-2; 9 positions agree with TRBD1. This CDR3 is built from 13 residues. J lost 6 bases, V lost 4 bases, and 6 bases had no gene match. Germline CDR1 reads SQVTM; CDR2 reads ANQGSEA. In nucleotides, the CDR3 is TGCAGCGTTGGGGGGGACAGGGTAAATGGCTACACCTTC. Amino acids: CSVGGDRVNGYTF.

The chain carries TRBV19 and TRBJ2-1; possible D gene TRBD2, 5 bases. From germline, CDR1 is LNHDA and CDR2 SQIVND (reference sequence). The CDR3 contains 16 residues. V was pared by 3 bases and J by 5 bases, with 17 bases between. The CDR3 DNA reads TGTGCCAGTAGTATCGCTGTAGCGAAAGGGAACAATGAGCAGTTCTTC. This codes for CASSIAVAKGNNEQFF.

In this sample, this clonotype turned up a few times. Given the absence of the conserved phenylalanine or tryptophan at the CDR3 end, a read error is likely. The J gene is TRBJ1-2, the V gene TRBV6-5; D ambiguous. The V end lost 2 bases, the J end lost 8 bases, and 9 bases lay between the germline ends. The CDR3 runs to 12 residues. Germline CDR1 and CDR2: MNHEY and SVGAGI. Written as DNA, the CDR3 is TGTGCCAGCAGTTACACTGTAGAGGGCTACACCCTC. Protein sequence: CASSYTVEGYTL.

This clonotype showed up many times. The V call is TRBV7-2, the J call TRBJ2-1; tentatively, D is TRBD1 (6 bases). The V end was cut by 3 bases, the J end by 4 bases, with 13 bases between. The CDR3 consists of 15 residues. Germline-derived CDR1 and CDR2 are SGHTA and FQGNSA. The DNA of the CDR3 is TGTGCCAGCAGCTTGTCTGACAGGCAATACAATGAGCAGTTCTTC. Translating gives CASSLSDRQYNEQFF.

This clonotype came up many times. The rearrangement links TRBV10-3 to TRBJ2-1; 10 positions match TRBD1. The trim removed 6 bases at V and 7 bases at J, leaving 9 bases unmatched. The CDR3 is made up of 15 amino acids. CDR1 and CDR2 from the germline V gene are ENHRY and SYGVKD. This chain's CDR3 is CAIREAGQGRNEQFF. Written as DNA, the CDR3 is TGTGCCATCAGGGAAGCGGGACAGGGGAGGAATGAGCAGTTCTTC.

At least ten counts were recorded for this clonotype. The chain couples TRBV3-1 to TRBJ2-1, with TRBD2 matching over 10 bases. Germline assignment: CDR1 LGHDT and CDR2 YNNKEL (reference sequence). The CDR3 totals 14 residues. J was trimmed by 7 bases and V by 4 bases; bases with no gene match: 4. For the CDR3, the DNA is TGTGCCAGCAGCCCGGGACTAGCGTGGAATGAGCAGTTCTTC. This sequence encodes CASSPGLAWNEQFF.

This clonotype was picked up many times. The chain combines TRBV7-9 with TRBJ1-2; D is unclear. Germline V gene sequence: CDR1 SEHNR, CDR2 FQNEAQ (reference sequence). This CDR3 is built from 15 residues. Trimming took 5 bases from V and 0 from J, leaving 13 bases between them. The CDR3 DNA reads TGTGCCAGCAGCCGGACCGGGAGCCCTAACTATGGCTACACCTTC. Its protein product is CASSRTGSPNYGYTF.

The chain recombines TRBV5-6 with TRBJ2-7; possible D gene TRBD2, 5 bases. V lost 7 bases, J lost 6 bases, and 14 bases lay in between. CDR1 and CDR2 from the germline V gene are SGHDT and YYEEEE. The CDR3 is 12 residues long. CDR3 in DNA: TGTGCCAGCGGCGCCGGGGTAGCCGAGCAGTACTTC. The encoded protein is CASGAGVAEQYF.

This clonotype was recorded at least ten times. This chain connects TRBV12-3 or TRBV12-4 to TRBJ1-3, with unresolved D. This CDR3 region has 12 residues. Trimming cost V 5 bases and J 4 bases, with 6 bases left between them. In nucleotides, the CDR3 is TGTGCCAGCAGTGGCGCCGGAAACACCATATATTTT. It is translated as CASSGAGNTIYF.

This clonotype was found many times. The chain carries TRBV5-1 and TRBJ2-7; D gene uncertain. Trimming shortened V by 2 bases and J by 2 bases, and 14 bases separated the two germline ends. CDR3 length: 15 residues. Looked up from germline, CDR1 is SGHRS and CDR2 is YFSETQ. CDR3 nucleotides: TGCGCCAGCAGCTTTTATAGTGCAGGAACCTACGAGCAGTACTTC. Its protein product is CASSFYSAGTYEQYF.

This clonotype was counted ten times or more. Here the CDR3 DNA reads TGTGCCAGCAGTGGTTTCAAGGGCTCCAACACTGAAGCTTTCTTT. Residues: CASSGFKGSNTEAFF. The chain has TRBV11-2 and TRBJ1-1; D remains unclear. Germline V CDR1 and CDR2: SGHAT, FQNNGV. Deletions cut 6 bases from V and 2 bases from J, with 16 bases between. The CDR3 contains 15 residues.

This clonotype showed up many times. This chain joins TRBV3-1 and TRBJ2-3, with D perhaps TRBD2 (5 bases). CDR1 and CDR2 (germline): LGHDT, YNNKEL (reference sequence). V was shortened by 0 bases and J by 0 bases, with 7 bases between the two germline ends. This CDR3 has 15 residues. DNA of the CDR3: TGTGCCAGCAGCCAAGAGGAGGCCAGCACAGATACGCAGTATTTT. Encoded protein: CASSQEEASTDTQYF.

The J gene is TRBJ2-7, the V gene TRBV6-1; D remains unclear. This CDR3 has 14 amino acids. From germline, CDR1 is MNHNS and CDR2 SASEGT. Deletions cut 5 bases from V and 3 bases from J, with 14 bases between. The CDR3 reads CASSSDTGNYEQYF. CDR3 in DNA: TGTGCCAGCAGTTCTGACACCGGAAACTACGAGCAGTACTTC.

This clonotype showed up many times. For the CDR3, the DNA is TGTGCCAGCAGCCTAGAAACAGGGTGGAGCACAGATACGCAGTATTTT. It encodes CASSLETGWSTDTQYF. V usage is TRBV12-3 or TRBV12-4 and J usage is TRBJ2-3; D perhaps matches TRBD1 (6 bases). Trimming left V 6 bases short and J 0 bases short, with 16 bases between. The CDR3 extends over 16 amino acids.

This clonotype was seen at least ten times. The J gene is TRBJ2-3, the V gene TRBV6-1; 10 positions agree with TRBD1. Germline CDR1 is MNHNS and CDR2 is SASEGT. The CDR3 spans 16 residues. After removal of 1 base from V and 3 bases from J, the junction contained 4 bases not matched to a gene. The CDR3 DNA is TGTGCCAGCAGTGAAGAGCCGGGACAGGGGACAGATACGCAGTATTTT. Amino acid sequence: CASSEEPGQGTDTQYF.

This clonotype was counted many times. The rearrangement uses TRBV12-5 and TRBJ1-2, with TRBD1 matching 8 bases. Germline CDR1 is LGHNT and CDR2 is FRNRAP. V was clipped by 0 bases and J by 8 bases; unmatched bases: 8. The CDR3 sequence is 15 residues long. Here the CDR3 DNA reads TGTGCTAGTGGTTTGGTACCTCGGACAGGGTACGGCTACACCTTC. Protein sequence: CASGLVPRTGYGYTF.